These 5 T cell receptor beta chains were all obtained from the same sample, sequenced in a study of cytomegalovirus exposure and HLA in healthy donors. PCR employed 60 Vbeta and 13 Jbeta primers. This table comes from immunoSEQ multiplex PCR, and its TCRdb copy is limited to in-frame clones, with some not included. The sample consists of 130,000 to 150,000 clones, roughly 80% of them appearing once. The sequenced sample was PBMCs. The receptors originated from a female donor in good health and CMV-seronegative.

In the case of this clone: The junction departs from germline at one end; a sequencing error may be responsible. J is TRBJ2-3 and V is TRBV7-9; no firm D call. In germline, CDR1 is SEHNR, CDR2 FQNEAQ (reference sequence). This CDR3 has 12 amino acids. The CDR3 DNA follows: TGTTCCAGCAGCTTAGTTCCGGATACGCAGTATTTT. This encodes CSSSLVPDTQYF.

The rearrangement joins TRBV4-1 to TRBJ2-5, with a tentative D call TRBD1 (5 bases). The J call may be incorrect, as the DNA end agrees better with TRBJ2-7. The CDR3 has 13 amino acids. The germline gives CDR1 MGHRA, CDR2 YSYEKL. CDR3 loop: CASSWGFYYEQYF. CDR3 sequence (DNA): TGCGCCAGCAGCTGGGGCTTCTACTACGAGCAGTACTTC.

This clone was picked up a small number of times. This chain joins TRBV27 and TRBJ1-2; TRBD1 is a possible D gene (5 bases). From germline, CDR1 is MNHEY and CDR2 SMNVEV (reference sequence). The CDR3 extends over 14 amino acids. V shed 6 bases and J shed 7 bases, with 18 bases lying between them. The CDR3, as DNA: TGTGCCAGCAGCCAGACCGGACAATTTGGTGGCTACACCTTC. Residues: CASSQTGQFGGYTF.

The V gene is TRBV28, the J gene TRBJ1-6; D is undetermined. V was trimmed by 2 bases and J by 6 bases, leaving 8 bases between them. Germline values: CDR1 MDHEN, CDR2 SYDVKM. The CDR3 covers 14 residues. CDR3 residues: CASSLEMVNSPLHF. CDR3 coding DNA: TGTGCCAGCAGTTTAGAGATGGTTAATTCACCCCTCCACTTT.

V is TRBV28 and J is TRBJ2-7; TRBD1 agrees at 9 bases. The CDR3 has 20 residues. V lost 1 base, J lost 2 bases, and 18 bases stayed unmatched. In germline, CDR1 is MDHEN, CDR2 SYDVKM. CDR3 nucleotide sequence: TGTGCCAGCAGTTTATCCCCATTGGGGGCCGGGACAGGGAGGCCCTACGAGCAGTACTTC. Protein product: CASSLSPLGAGTGRPYEQYF.